What follows are 2 T cell receptor beta chains derived from one specimen sequenced in a study of T-cell memory formation after mild COVID-19. Using its own MiXCR run on the 5' RACE reads, TCRdb lists one record per CDR3 protein. The sample includes 310,000 or so distinct CDR3 sequences, about 15% of them seen just once. Specimen: PBMCs or a T cell subset sorted from them (not recorded which). The receptor set was obtained from a young man who had mild COVID-19 (a few samples of this study predate the infection). Cell type and time point are not known.

The genes are TRBV20-1 and TRBJ1-5; TRBD1 aligns across 12 bases. From germline, CDR1 is DFQATT and CDR2 SNEGSKA (reference sequence). The CDR3 totals 17 residues. V was pared by 0 bases and J by 7 bases, with 10 bases of the junction left unmatched. Written as DNA, the CDR3 is TGCAGTGCTAGAGATCCGGGACAGGGGGCGGAAGGGCAGCCCCAGCATTTT. Residues: CSARDPGQGAEGQPQHF.

The chain combines TRBV5-6 with TRBJ2-7; TRBD1 aligns across 8 bases. The CDR3 runs 17 residues. J gave up 6 bases and V 4 bases, and 18 bases lay outside the gene matches. Germline V gene data show CDR1 as SGHDT and CDR2 as YYEEEE. CDR3 sequence (DNA): TGTGCCAGCAGCCGAACACAGGGGGTTGGACTTTTTGTCGAGCAGTACTTC. It codes for CASSRTQGVGLFVEQYF.